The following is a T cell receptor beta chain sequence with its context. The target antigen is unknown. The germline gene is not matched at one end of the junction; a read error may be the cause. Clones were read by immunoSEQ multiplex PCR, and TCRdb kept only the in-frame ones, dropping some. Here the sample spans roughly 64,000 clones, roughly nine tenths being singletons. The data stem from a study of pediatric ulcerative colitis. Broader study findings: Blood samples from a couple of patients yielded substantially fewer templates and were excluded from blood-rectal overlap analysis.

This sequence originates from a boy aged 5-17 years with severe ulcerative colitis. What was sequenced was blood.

CDR3 sequence reads: CAWSGGQGAPGNF. In DNA, the CDR3 is TGTGCCTGGAGTGGGGGACAGGGAGCACCCGGAAACTTC. The V gene is TRBV30, the J gene TRBJ1-2, with TRBD1 identical over 9 bases. Germline V lookup: CDR1 GTSNPN, CDR2 SVGIG (reference sequence). The CDR3 sequence is 13 residues long.